Described below is a single TCR beta chain sequence and its context. Antigen unknown. A library of TCRbeta sequences, prepared with unique molecular identifiers, was generated. TCRdb re-called the PCR reads with MiXCR, one entry per CDR3 protein. The table shows 300,000 to 400,000 distinct CDR3 sequences, with 15% to 20% occurring only once. The record originates from a study of T-cell reconstitution after alpha-beta-depleted transplantation in children. Study-level results: Newly produced T cells mostly accounted for T-cell counts and diversity one year post-transplant. Some patients' high day-60 TCRbeta diversity was traced to surviving recipient T cells and thymic progenitors.

V shed 0 bases and J shed 4 bases, with 13 bases lying between them. This CDR3 comprises 14 residues. Germline values: CDR1 DFQATT, CDR2 SNEGSKA (reference sequence). The rearrangement uses TRBV20-1 and TRBJ2-7; D might be TRBD1 (5 bases). This clonotype was obtained from a male patient aged 2 to 10 who had a stem cell transplant for acute lymphoblastic leukemia, so the T cells may come from the graft donor. The source material was PBMCs, mostly from graft donor cells, sampled 360 days after TCRalphabeta/CD19-depleted stem cell transplant. The CDR3 nucleotides read TGCAGTGCTAGAGATCAGGGCAGGCAGTACGAGCAGTACTTC. Its translation: CSARDQGRQYEQYF.